This T cell receptor (beta chain) was observed in a study of early stage breast cancer tumors. For the study at large: Of around 16 invasive breast tumors, twelve were hormone receptor-positive, HER2-negative. Around 9.6-fold was the mean read coverage per sample. General study points: Compared with adjacent normal breast tissue, tumors showed 2 to 2.5-fold greater T cell density and higher clonality.

The CDR3 length is 11 residues. Germline CDR1 is SQVTM and CDR2 is ANQGSEA. This clone has more than one count but fewer than ten. Its antigen is currently unknown. Using immunoSEQ multiplex PCR, the repertoire was profiled, and TCRdb retains in-frame clones only, with some absent. The sample yields fewer than 90,000 clones, 65% to 80% seen once. Sequencing used blood. The clonotype comes from a person aged 55-75 years with breast cancer. The chain joins TRBV29-1 to TRBJ2-3, with a possible D match to TRBD2 (6 bases). CDR3 region: CGGTEPDTQYF. The CDR3 nucleotides are TGCGGTGGGACTGAACCAGATACGCAGTATTTT.